Presented here are 21 T cell receptor beta chains from one specimen sequenced in a study of T-cell memory formation after mild COVID-19. Each CDR3 protein gets one entry after TCRdb re-called the 5' RACE reads with MiXCR. The table records roughly 80,000 distinct CDR3 sequences, roughly 25% of them present only once. Sequenced input: PBMCs or a T cell subset sorted from them (not recorded which). These receptors all come from a man aged 18-30 years who had mild COVID-19 (a few samples of this study predate the infection). Cell type and time point are not known.

This chain joins TRBV4-1 and TRBJ2-7; D remains ambiguous. V lost 5 bases to trimming and J lost 3 bases, with 11 bases between them. The germline gives CDR1 MGHRA, CDR2 YSYEKL. The CDR3 runs to 13 residues. CDR3: CASSREINYEQYF. CDR3 DNA sequence: TGCGCCAGCAGCAGAGAGATAAACTACGAGCAGTACTTC.

The V call is TRBV6-5, the J call TRBJ2-5; D possibly corresponds to TRBD1 (5 bases). The CDR3 contains 14 residues. Trimming removed 6 bases from V and 5 bases from J, with 16 bases in between. Germline-derived CDR1 and CDR2 are MNHEY and SVGAGI. Written as DNA, the CDR3 is TGTGCCAGCAGCCCGGGTGGGGCAGGCGAGACCCAGTACTTC. This sequence encodes CASSPGGAGETQYF.

This clonotype came up a few times. V is TRBV5-1 and J is TRBJ2-7, with 7 bases aligning to TRBD1. Trimming removed 3 bases from V and 0 bases from J; junction bases left unmatched: 12. The CDR3 extends over 17 amino acids. Germline values: CDR1 SGHRS, CDR2 YFSETQ. In DNA form, the CDR3 reads TGCGCCAGCAGCTACGGTATACTGGGACAGCACTCCTACGAGCAGTACTTC. Translation gives CASSYGILGQHSYEQYF.

The chain uses TRBV10-3 and TRBJ2-2; D unclear. V lost 7 bases and J 5 bases, leaving 14 bases between the germline ends. The CDR3 runs to 14 residues. Germline V lookup: CDR1 ENHRY, CDR2 SYGVKD. CDR3 sequence: CAITVSDPTGELFF. The CDR3 DNA follows: TGTGCCATCACGGTGTCGGACCCGACCGGGGAGCTGTTTTTT.

A few counts support this clonotype. The DNA for the CDR3 is TGTGCCAGCAGCTTAGAACCGGGTGGGTCACCCCTCCACTTT. This codes for CASSLEPGGSPLHF. V is TRBV7-2 and J is TRBJ1-6; D is undetermined. Per the germline V gene, CDR1 is SGHTA and CDR2 is FQGNSA. The V and J ends lost 1 base and 10 bases respectively, with 11 bases between them. The CDR3 loop spans 14 amino acids.

This clonotype came up a few times. The V and J genes are TRBV7-9 and TRBJ2-2, with TRBD1 matching over 7 bases. The CDR3 is made up of 14 amino acids. CDR1 and CDR2 (germline): SEHNR, FQNEAQ (reference sequence). Trimming at V came to 5 bases and at J to 5 bases, leaving 5 bases not matched to a gene. The CDR3 here is CASSTRQGTGELFF. DNA for the CDR3: TGTGCCAGCAGCACCCGACAGGGAACCGGGGAGCTGTTTTTT.

The V call is TRBV30, the J call TRBJ1-1; the D is unclear. CDR1 GTSNPN and CDR2 SVGIG come from the germline V gene (reference sequence). The CDR3 has 14 amino acids. The germline V and J ends were trimmed by 0 bases and 1 base, with 9 bases remaining between them. Written as DNA, the CDR3 is TGTGCCTGGAGTGTACTGGGTGGGAACACTGAAGCTTTCTTT. As protein: CAWSVLGGNTEAFF.

The J gene is TRBJ2-1, the V gene TRBV5-5; no definite D call. This CDR3 is built from 13 residues. The V gene's germline CDR1 is SGHKS and CDR2 YYEKEE (reference sequence). V was cut by 0 bases and J by 8 bases, with 9 bases left in between. The CDR3 DNA reads as TGTGCCAGCAGCTTGGGTAGTGGGGATGAGCAGTTCTTC. Amino acids: CASSLGSGDEQFF. Drawing the rest from reference TRBV5-5 and TRBJ2-1, the complete variable domain is DAGVTQSPTHLIKTRGQQVTLRCSPISGHKSVSWYQQVLGQGPQFIFQYYEKEERGRGNFPDRFSARQFPNYSSELNVNALLLGDSALYLCASSLGSGDEQFFGPGTRLTVL.

The genes are TRBV7-9 and TRBJ1-1, with 9 positions matching TRBD1. J was trimmed by 0 bases and V by 5 bases; bases with no gene match: 7. The CDR3 spans 16 residues. Germline V CDR1 and CDR2: SEHNR, FQNEAQ (reference sequence). The CDR3 DNA follows: TGTGCCAGCAGCATGGGACAGGGCCGTTTGAACACTGAAGCTTTCTTT. This gives the protein CASSMGQGRLNTEAFF.

The rearrangement joins TRBV5-1 to TRBJ2-7; possibly TRBD1 or TRBD2 for D (5 bases each). Trimming removed 0 bases at V and 2 bases at J, with 9 bases between. The CDR3 loop spans 14 amino acids. Germline-derived CDR1 and CDR2 are SGHRS and YFSETQ. The CDR3 DNA reads TGCGCCAGCAGCTTGGGGGACGGAGCCTACGAGCAGTACTTC. Amino acid sequence: CASSLGDGAYEQYF.

V is TRBV20-1 and J is TRBJ2-7, with 9 bases lining up with TRBD1. CDR1 is DFQATT and CDR2 is SNEGSKA in the germline V gene (reference sequence). V was clipped by 3 bases and J by 8 bases; unmatched bases: 5. The CDR3 is 12 residues long. CDR3 coding DNA: TGCAGTGCTAGGGGGACAGGGTTGCAGCAGTACTTC. This gives the protein CSARGTGLQQYF.

This clonotype was detected only a few times. The chain employs TRBV28 and TRBJ2-7, with D perhaps TRBD2 (6 bases). CDR1 is MDHEN and CDR2 is SYDVKM in the germline V gene. V lost 5 bases and J 1 base, leaving 21 bases between the germline ends. CDR3 size: 17 residues. The CDR3 sequence is CASSPRGFMSGSYEQYV. The CDR3 coding sequence is TGTGCCAGCAGTCCCCGGGGGTTTATGTCCGGATCCTACGAGCAGTACGTC.

In its sample, this clonotype was seen a few times. This CDR3 reads CSVELGQRTGELFF. The CDR3, as DNA: TGCAGCGTTGAACTGGGACAGCGGACCGGGGAGCTGTTTTTT. This chain joins TRBV29-1 and TRBJ2-2; 7 bases agree with TRBD1. The CDR3 sequence is 14 residues long. The germline gives CDR1 SQVTM, CDR2 ANQGSEA. V gave up 2 bases and J gave up 5 bases; unmatched junction bases: 5.

The chain links TRBV3-1 to TRBJ2-1, with D possibly matching TRBD2 (6 bases). V was pared by 3 bases and J by 5 bases, with 11 bases between. The CDR3 extends over 14 amino acids. The V gene's germline CDR1 is LGHDT and CDR2 YNNKEL (reference sequence). CDR3 sequence reads: CASSHAGLNNEQFF. CDR3 in DNA: TGTGCCAGCAGCCACGCGGGGCTCAACAATGAGCAGTTCTTC.

J is TRBJ2-2 and V is TRBV4-2; D is possibly TRBD1 or TRBD2 (6 bases each). The V gene lost 1 base and the J gene lost 1 base, with 13 bases spanning the gap. Germline CDR1 LGHNA, CDR2 YNFKEQ. CDR3 length: 17 amino acids. In DNA, the CDR3 is TGTGCCAGCAGCCAAGCCGGGGGACAAGTGAACACCGGGGAGCTGTTTTTT. This gives the protein CASSQAGGQVNTGELFF.

This clonotype has a handful of counts. The J gene is TRBJ1-5, the V gene TRBV9; no clear D gene. The germline V gene has CDR1 SGDLS and CDR2 YYNGEE. CDR3 size: 13 residues. Trimming removed 3 bases from V and 3 bases from J, with 7 bases in between. CDR3 DNA: TGTGCCAGCAGCGCAGACACCAATCAGCCCCAGCATTTT. Its translation is CASSADTNQPQHF.

The chain combines TRBV7-2 with TRBJ1-2; 7 positions agree with TRBD1. Trimming took 8 bases from V and 8 from J; bases not matched to a gene: 20. This CDR3 is built from 16 residues. Germline lookup yields CDR1 SGHTA and CDR2 FQGNSA. The CDR3 region is CASAGVEGALGRGYTF. CDR3 nucleotide sequence: TGTGCCAGCGCCGGGGTGGAGGGGGCCTTGGGTCGGGGCTACACCTTC.

This clonotype has a handful of counts. The gene calls are TRBV11-2 and TRBJ2-3, with 7 nucleotides matching TRBD1. This CDR3 has 13 residues. V shed 2 bases and J 4 bases; nucleotides not matched to a gene: 0. From germline, CDR1 is SGHAT and CDR2 FQNNGV. The CDR3 loop is CASSLQGADTQYF. The CDR3 DNA reads TGTGCCAGCAGCTTACAGGGGGCAGATACGCAGTATTTT. The full variable domain, its missing parts supplied by reference TRBV11-2 and TRBJ2-3, is EAGVAQSPRYKIIEKRQSVAFWCNPISGHATLYWYQQILGQGPKLLIQFQNNGVVDDSQLPKDRFSAERLKGVDSTLKIQPAKLEDSAVYLCASSLQGADTQYFGPGTRLTVL.

The chain is built from TRBV30 and TRBJ2-1; the match to TRBD2 covers 7 bases. Germline V gene sequence: CDR1 GTSNPN, CDR2 SVGIG (reference sequence). The CDR3 is 12 amino acids. CDR3 sequence reads: CAGGDSYNEQFF. The CDR3 coding sequence is TGTGCTGGGGGGGACTCCTACAATGAGCAGTTCTTC.

This chain connects TRBV7-6 to TRBJ2-2; 8 bases are shared with TRBD2. The germline V gene has CDR1 SGHVS and CDR2 FNYEAQ. The CDR3 runs to 16 residues. The V and J ends lost 5 bases and 4 bases, in that order; junction bases with no gene match: 9. The CDR3 nucleotides are TGTGCCAGCAGCCATCCGGGGGGGGCGCCCACCGGGGAGCTGTTTTTT. As protein: CASSHPGGAPTGELFF. Full variable domain (remainder filled in from reference TRBV7-6 and TRBJ2-2): GAGVSQSPRYKVTKRGQDVALRCDPISGHVSLYWYRQALGQGPEFLTYFNYEAQQDKSGLPNDRFSAERPEGSISTLTIQRTEQRDSAMYRCASSHPGGAPTGELFFGEGSRLTVL.

The chain combines TRBV7-8 with TRBJ2-7, with TRBD1 as a possible D gene (6 bases). CDR3 length: 14 amino acids. Trimming left V 7 bases short and J 0 bases short, with 13 bases between. Germline V gene lookup returns CDR1 SGHVS and CDR2 FQNEAQ. The CDR3: CASTITGSSYEQYF. The CDR3 DNA reads as TGTGCCAGCACCATAACAGGGAGCTCCTACGAGCAGTACTTC.